This entry lists 20 T cell receptor beta chains sequenced from one sample in a study of PD-L1 blockade in urothelial cancer. Profiling relied on immunoSEQ multiplex PCR, and the TCRdb table lists in-frame clones only, not all of them. The sample shows about 16,000 clones, about 89% of them seen only once. Time point of the sample: pretreatment peripheral blood. This sample comprised PBMCs, obtained around atezolizumab (anti-PD-L1) treatment. The receptor source for this set is a man between 65 and 79 years old with urothelial cancer.

The J gene is TRBJ2-2, the V gene TRBV5-5; 10 bases match TRBD2. The germline gives CDR1 SGHKS, CDR2 YYEKEE (reference sequence). V shed 2 bases and J 6 bases; nucleotides not matched to a gene: 4. The CDR3 is 15 residues long. CDR3 in DNA: TGTGCCAGCAGCTTAGGGAGCGGGGGGGCCGGGGAGCTGTTTTTT. Its protein product is CASSLGSGGAGELFF.

CDR3 in amino acids: CASKTGTRETQYF. The CDR3 region has the DNA TGTGCCAGCAAAACCGGGACACGGGAGACCCAGTACTTC. The chain recombines TRBV6-6 with TRBJ2-5; a possible D gene is TRBD1 (6 bases). Germline V gene lookup returns CDR1 MNHNY and CDR2 SVGAGI (reference sequence). The CDR3 extends over 13 amino acids. Deletions cut 7 bases from V and 5 bases from J, with 14 bases between.

The chain employs TRBV5-1 and TRBJ2-7, with D maybe TRBD1 (6 bases). V lost 4 bases and J lost 7, with 15 bases in between. CDR3 length: 13 amino acids. Germline CDR1 is SGHRS and CDR2 is YFSETQ. CDR3 sequence (DNA): TGCGCCAGCAGCGAGACAGGTCCGGGAGAGCAGTACTTC. Translating gives CASSETGPGEQYF.

This clone was seen once. V gene TRBV14 combines with J gene TRBJ1-6; D gene uncertain. V shed 6 bases and J shed 10 bases, with 13 bases lying between them. The CDR3 loop spans 13 amino acids. Germline V gene data show CDR1 as SGHDN and CDR2 as FVKESK. The CDR3 DNA is TGTGCCAGCAGTCCCCGGGTGGAGTCACCCCTCCACTTT. Encoded protein: CASSPRVESPLHF.

The chain carries TRBV19 and TRBJ1-2, with D perhaps TRBD1 (5 bases). CDR1 and CDR2 (germline): LNHDA, SQIVND (reference sequence). Deletions cut 9 bases from V and 7 bases from J, with 24 bases between. This CDR3 spans 15 amino acids. This CDR3 reads CASTPGLRFSTGYTF. The DNA for the CDR3 is TGTGCCAGCACACCGGGACTCAGGTTCAGTACTGGCTACACCTTC.

This chain joins TRBV6-4 and TRBJ1-1; no clear D gene. V was cut by 0 bases and J by 7 bases, with 9 bases left in between. The CDR3 contains 13 residues. CDR1 is MRHNA and CDR2 is SNTAGT in the germline V gene. Written as DNA, the CDR3 is TGTGCCAGCAGTGACTCCGGCAGGCATGAAGCTTTCTTT. It specifies CASSDSGRHEAFF.

V is TRBV5-1 and J is TRBJ2-3, with 8 bases that match TRBD1. The CDR3 has 15 amino acids. CDR1 is SGHRS and CDR2 is YFSETQ in the germline V gene. V was pared by 4 bases and J by 0 bases, with 4 bases of the junction left unmatched. The CDR3 reads CASSIDRGSTDTQYF. As DNA, the CDR3 is TGCGCCAGCAGCATTGACAGGGGAAGCACAGATACGCAGTATTTT.

This chain uses TRBV19 with TRBJ1-1, with D possibly being TRBD1 (6 bases). Looked up from germline, CDR1 is LNHDA and CDR2 is SQIVND (reference sequence). The germline V and J ends were trimmed by 3 bases and 11 bases, with 16 bases remaining between them. The CDR3 totals 13 residues. The CDR3 DNA is TGTGCCAGTAGTATGGACAGCCGGGTAAGCGCTTTCTTT. This gives the protein CASSMDSRVSAFF.

The CDR3 sequence: CASSDHRGGNIQYF. The CDR3 region has the DNA TGTGCCAGCAGTGATCATAGGGGTGGGAACATTCAGTACTTC. V and J are TRBV2 and TRBJ2-4; D possibly corresponds to TRBD1 (5 bases). CDR1 and CDR2 (germline): SNHLY, FYNNEI. V was shortened by 3 bases and J by 7 bases, with 13 bases between the two germline ends. This CDR3 region has 14 residues.

This clone was observed once. The chain links TRBV15 to TRBJ1-6; possible D gene TRBD1, 6 bases. The CDR3 is 13 residues long. Germline CDR1 reads LNHNV; CDR2 reads YYDKDF (reference sequence). Between the trimmed V and J ends, which lost 7 bases and 5 bases, there was a span of 9 bases. DNA of the CDR3: TGTGCCACCACCCAGGGGAATAATTCACCCCTCCACTTT. This gives the protein CATTQGNNSPLHF.

The chain joins TRBV5-1 to TRBJ2-2; D is unresolved. The CDR3 loop spans 16 amino acids. Germline loops: CDR1 SGHRS, CDR2 YFSETQ. Trimming stripped 0 bases from V and 2 bases from J, with 11 bases between. The DNA for the CDR3 is TGCGCCAGCAGCTTGGGGGCAGGCCGAAACACCGGGGAGCTGTTTTTT. As protein: CASSLGAGRNTGELFF.

This sequence joins TRBV10-1 and TRBJ2-7; 10 nucleotides match TRBD1. This CDR3 spans 14 amino acids. V was pared by 4 bases and J by 7 bases, with 7 bases of the junction left unmatched. CDR1 WNHNN and CDR2 SYGVQD come from the germline V gene (reference sequence). Here the CDR3 reads CASSGTGTGVEQYF. CDR3 bases: TGCGCCAGCAGTGGAACCGGGACAGGGGTTGAGCAGTACTTC.

The rearrangement uses TRBV30 and TRBJ1-1; the D is unclear. This CDR3 contains 16 residues. V was shortened by 0 bases and J by 8 bases, with 22 bases between the two germline ends. Germline V lookup: CDR1 GTSNPN, CDR2 SVGIG (reference sequence). The chain's CDR3 is CAWSVLYPKTPEEAFF. Written as DNA, the CDR3 is TGTGCCTGGAGTGTCTTATACCCTAAAACCCCGGAGGAAGCTTTCTTT.

This rearrangement joins TRBV9 to TRBJ1-1, with D possibly TRBD1 on 5 matching bases. The CDR3 length is 15 residues. Germline V gene lookup returns CDR1 SGDLS and CDR2 YYNGEE. V lost 4 bases, J lost 4 bases, and 17 bases lay in between. CDR3 residues: CASSPLTGVSTEAFF. As DNA, the CDR3 is TGTGCCAGCAGCCCCCTCACGGGGGTGAGCACTGAAGCTTTCTTT.

The V gene is TRBV29-1, the J gene TRBJ2-7; the match to TRBD2 covers 7 bases. After removal of 4 bases from V and 2 bases from J, the junction contained 5 bases not matched to a gene. The CDR3 loop spans 13 amino acids. The germline V gene encodes CDR1 SQVTM and CDR2 ANQGSEA. The CDR3 loop is CSVVGGETYEQYF. In DNA, the CDR3 is TGCAGCGTTGTGGGGGGGGAGACCTACGAGCAGTACTTC.

The chain is built from TRBV6-1 and TRBJ1-3; D is perhaps TRBD1 (5 bases). The CDR3 sequence is 15 residues long. The V gene's germline CDR1 is MNHNS and CDR2 SASEGT. V gave up 0 bases and J gave up 2 bases, with 8 bases separating them. CDR3 coding DNA: TGTGCCAGCAGTGAAGCCCCAGGGACTGGAAACACCATATATTTT. Protein product: CASSEAPGTGNTIYF.

This chain links TRBV11-3 with TRBJ2-1, with D perhaps TRBD2 (5 bases). This CDR3 is built from 16 residues. Germline CDR1 is SGHNT and CDR2 is YENEEA. Trimming stripped 0 bases from V and 3 bases from J, with 12 bases between. For the CDR3, the DNA is TGTGCCAGCAGCTTAGAGGCCGGGGTGGTCTACAATGAGCAGTTCTTC. Protein sequence: CASSLEAGVVYNEQFF.

The genes are TRBV4-1 and TRBJ2-2, with TRBD1 as a possible D gene (5 bases). The CDR3 spans 15 residues. Germline CDR1 and CDR2: MGHRA and YSYEKL. V was clipped by 5 bases and J by 4 bases, with 14 bases between them. This CDR3 reads CASSYQGRITGELFF. CDR3 coding DNA: TGCGCCAGCAGCTACCAGGGTCGCATCACCGGGGAGCTGTTTTTT.

The chain joins TRBV7-9 to TRBJ2-3; 7 bases align to TRBD2. J gave up 1 base and V 2 bases, and 3 bases lay outside the gene matches. Germline V lookup: CDR1 SEHNR, CDR2 FQNEAQ (reference sequence). The CDR3 consists of 15 residues. CDR3 bases: TGTGCCAGCAGCTTATCGGCGGGGGGCACAGATACGCAGTATTTT. Residues: CASSLSAGGTDTQYF.

The rearrangement links TRBV18 to TRBJ1-5; D may be TRBD1 (5 bases). V was shortened by 3 bases and J by 2 bases, with 11 bases between the two germline ends. The CDR3 has 15 residues. Germline-derived CDR1 and CDR2 are KGHSH and LQKENI. The CDR3 spells CASSPQDSRNQPQHF. The CDR3 region has the DNA TGTGCCAGCTCACCTCAAGACAGCCGCAATCAGCCCCAGCATTTT. Full variable domain (rest looked up from reference TRBV18 and TRBJ1-5): NAGVMQNPRHLVRRRGQEARLRCSPMKGHSHVYWYRQLPEEGLKFMVYLQKENIIDESGMPKERFSAEFPKEGPSILRIQQVVRGDSAAYFCASSPQDSRNQPQHFGDGTRLSIL.